This T cell receptor beta chain was sequenced during a study of chemoradiotherapy in HPV16-positive cancers. Across the study: Functional T-cell assays on a couple of HPV16-positive patients' cells defined candidate HPV-specific clones and common TCR motifs. Study-level findings and limits: Candidate HPV-specific clones and E7-related TCR motifs grew in tumor during treatment.

CDR1 and CDR2 (germline): MNHEY, SMNVEV (reference sequence). This CDR3 has 13 amino acids. V dropped 6 bases and J dropped 2; count of bases not matched to a gene: 4. About this clone: The target antigen is unknown.

Method: immunoSEQ multiplex PCR; TCRdb's copy keeps in-frame clones and lacks some. The sample contains some 13,000 clones, around 66% of which appear only once. The V call is TRBV27, the J call TRBJ2-7, with TRBD1 matching over 7 bases. This material was collected from a patient who underwent chemoradiotherapy. The receptor was derived from a human donor with HPV-associated anogenital cancer. The CDR3 loop reads CASRKTGTYEQYF. The DNA of the CDR3 is TGTGCCAGCAGGAAGACAGGGACCTACGAGCAGTACTTC.